This T cell receptor (beta chain) derives from a study of CXCR3-negative and CXCR3-positive naive CD8 T cells. Study-level results: CXCR3-positive naive cells carried more hydrophobic TRB CDR3s than CXCR3-negative ones. Expression of CXCR3 was partially reduced after cryopreservation, and fresh PBMCs were used in most assays. Surface CD5 matched across naive subsets, and TRB CDR3 properties served to infer TCR strength.

This CDR3 spans 14 amino acids. CDR1 and CDR2 (germline): DFQATT, SNEGSKA (reference sequence). The libraries of TRB cDNA were constructed through 5' RACE using UMI labels. Reprocessing the 5' RACE reads, TCRdb reports a single entry for every CDR3 protein and omits DNA. The sample has tens of thousands of distinct CDR3 sequences. The CD45RO-CCR7+CD27+CD95- phenotype denoted naive CD8+ T cells. As regards this clonotype: Its target is not known.

This TCR came from a human donor in good health. Some clones in this sample may be carry-over from other donors' samples. The chain is built from TRBV20-1 and TRBJ1-2. The material sequenced was naive CXCR3+ CD8+ T cells from blood. Regarding subset: CD45RO-CCR7+CD27+CD95- naive CD8+ T cells expressing CXCR3 (TNR3+). The CDR3 here is CSARVLPTGYGYTF.